This T cell receptor beta chain was recorded in a study of identical twins. Findings and limits, study-wide: Memory repertoires showed no such pattern, whereas abundant cord blood beta clonotypes carried fewer insertions. Analyses of zero insertions could be partly confounded by invariant MAIT and iNKT cells. Out-of-frame beta sequences exhibited a weaker degree of excess twin sharing. Low generation probability was overrepresented in out-of-frame alpha sequences shared by twins.

This CDR3 is 13 amino acids long. Trimming left V 5 bases short and J 3 bases short, with 9 bases between. The germline V gene has CDR1 KGHDR and CDR2 SFDVKD. MiXCR, applied by TCRdb to the 5' RACE reads, yields one record per CDR3 protein. The sample lists about 240,000 distinct CDR3 sequences, about 11% seen once, with 9% to 10% in the top ten. As for this clonotype: The target antigen is unknown.

This receptor was identified in a man aged 50 to 60 in good health. Sequencing was carried out using memory T cells sorted from blood. The chain combines TRBV24-1 with TRBJ1-2; D is perhaps TRBD1 (5 bases). The CDR3: CATSAQAYYGYTF. For the CDR3, the DNA is TGTGCCACCAGTGCACAGGCTTACTATGGCTACACCTTC.